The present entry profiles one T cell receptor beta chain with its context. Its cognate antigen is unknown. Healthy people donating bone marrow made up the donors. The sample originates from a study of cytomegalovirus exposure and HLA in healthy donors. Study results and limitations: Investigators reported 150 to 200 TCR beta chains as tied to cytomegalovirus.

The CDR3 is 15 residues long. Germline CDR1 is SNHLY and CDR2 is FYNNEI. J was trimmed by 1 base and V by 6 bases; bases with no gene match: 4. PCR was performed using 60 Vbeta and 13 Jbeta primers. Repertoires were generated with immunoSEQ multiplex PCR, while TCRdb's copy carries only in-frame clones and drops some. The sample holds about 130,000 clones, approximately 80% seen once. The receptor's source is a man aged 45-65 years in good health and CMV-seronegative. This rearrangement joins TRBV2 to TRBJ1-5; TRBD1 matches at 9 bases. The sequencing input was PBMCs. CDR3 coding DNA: TGTGCCAGCAGGGACAGGGGATTAAGCAATCAGCCCCAGCATTTT. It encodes CASRDRGLSNQPQHF.